These 20 T cell receptor delta chains share one sample of origin, sequenced in a study of gamma-delta chains in newborns, infants, children. With CATT, TCRdb re-called clones from the reads. The sample records about 6,400 delta-chain clones, roughly 2.5% being singletons. The sample was blood. These receptors originate from a child who was a newborn, infant or young child, either healthy, febrile or measles-vaccinated (not recorded which).

This clone was seen a handful of times. The protein held in TCRdb is that of a much larger clone and does not match this DNA's translation at residue 5, likely because of a read error; the protein shown is translated from the DNA. The J gene is TRDJ3, the V gene TRDV2; no clear D. V lost 3 bases and J 0 bases, leaving 8 bases between the germline ends. This CDR3 region has 16 residues. Germline loops: CDR1 GEAIGNYY, CDR2 EKD. The DNA for the CDR3 is TGTGCCTGTGACTGGCCAAGCTCCTGGGACACCCGACAGATGTTTTTC. This encodes CACDWPSSWDTRQMFF.

For this clone: A much larger clone is a single base away; this may be a read error. This chain uses TRDV2 with TRDJ3, with TRDD3 identical over 13 bases. The germline gives CDR1 GEAIGNYY, CDR2 EKD. The V segment lost 5 bases and the J segment 0 bases; nucleotides outside the gene matches: 6. This CDR3 has 19 amino acids. Written as DNA, the CDR3 is TGTGCCTGTGGCAAACTGGGGGATACGCGCTCCTGGGACACCCGACAGATGTTTTTC. Translated: CACGKLGDTRSWDTRQMFF.

This clone was detected a few times. At one boundary the junction diverges from the germline segment, which might be a read error. The V call is TRDV2, the J call TRDJ3; 13 bases agree with TRDD3. Germline CDR1 and CDR2: GEAIGNYY and EKD. The CDR3 runs 19 residues. The CDR3 loop reads CACDLLGDTSSWDTRQTFF. In DNA form, the CDR3 reads TGTGCCTGTGACTTACTGGGGGATACGAGCTCCTGGGACACCCGACAGACGTTTTTC.

The chain combines TRDV2 with TRDJ3, with 10 nucleotides matching TRDD3. Trimming cost V 2 bases and J 5 bases; bases outside gene matches: 5. The length of the CDR3 is 17 residues. Germline V gene lookup returns CDR1 GEAIGNYY and CDR2 EKD. CDR3 residues: CACDRLGDDRDTRQMFF. DNA of the CDR3: TGTGCCTGTGACAGACTGGGGGATGACCGGGACACCCGACAGATGTTTTTC.

This clone is judged medium-sized. J is TRDJ3 and V is TRDV2; possible D gene TRDD3, 6 bases. There are 19 residues in the CDR3. The V and J ends lost 3 bases and 0 bases respectively, with 17 bases between them. Germline lookup yields CDR1 GEAIGNYY and CDR2 EKD. CDR3 in DNA: TGTGCCTGTGACGCTACTGGGAGTTTAAGCTCCTGGGACACCCGACAGATGTTTTTC. Its translation is CACDATGSLSSWDTRQMFF.

By frequency in the sample, this clone is medium-sized. The same CDR3 is also encoded by other DNA sequences in this sample. The V call is TRDV2, the J call TRDJ1; tentatively, D is TRDD3 (5 bases). This CDR3 is built from 17 residues. Trimming left V 0 bases short and J 2 bases short, with 18 bases between. Germline CDR1 GEAIGNYY, CDR2 EKD. The chain's CDR3 is CACDTVLALPRTDKLIF. CDR3 nucleotide sequence: TGTGCCTGTGACACCGTACTGGCCCTCCCTCGGACCGATAAACTCATCTTT.

This clone is judged large (0.1 to 1%). The rearrangement uses TRDV2 and TRDJ3; 9 nucleotides align to TRDD3. This CDR3 has 17 residues. The junction had 1 base not matched to a gene; V was cut back by 2 bases and J by 0 bases. In germline, CDR1 is GEAIGNYY, CDR2 EKD. The CDR3 bases are TGTGCCTGTGACAACTGGGGGAGCTCCTGGGACACCCGACAGATGTTTTTC. Translated, it gives CACDNWGSSWDTRQMFF.

For this clone: The protein that TCRdb holds for this DNA derives from a much larger clone and differs from the translated DNA at residue 12, which likely indicates a read error; the protein shown here is translated from the DNA. The V and J genes are TRDV2 and TRDJ2, with D possibly being TRDD3 (5 bases). In germline, CDR1 is GEAIGNYY, CDR2 EKD. This CDR3 is built from 17 residues. The CDR3 protein is CACDTVRGRALIAQLFF. CDR3 bases: TGTGCCTGTGACACCGTACGGGGAAGGGCTTTGATAGCACAACTCTTCTTT.

Judged by abundance, this clone is medium-sized (0.01 to 0.1%). The same CDR3 can be traced to other DNA sequences in this sample. The chain joins TRDV2 to TRDJ3; 9 positions agree with TRDD3. This CDR3 has 19 amino acids. Losses at the gene ends were 2 bases for V and 0 bases for J; bases not matched to a gene: 7. Germline lookup yields CDR1 GEAIGNYY and CDR2 EKD. The CDR3, as DNA: TGTGCCTGTGACAAAGTACTGGGGGAGAGCTCCTGGGACACCCGACAGATGTTTTTC. Its translation is CACDKVLGESSWDTRQMFF.

By sample share, this clone is medium-sized. The gene calls are TRDV2 and TRDJ3; 9 bases line up with TRDD3. Germline CDR1 and CDR2: GEAIGNYY and EKD. V lost 0 bases, J lost 0 bases, and 5 bases stayed unmatched. The CDR3 length is 19 residues. CDR3 sequence reads: CACDTAGGFISWDTRQMFF. CDR3 nucleotides: TGTGCCTGTGACACCGCTGGGGGATTCATCTCCTGGGACACCCGACAGATGTTTTTC.

This clone ranks as medium-sized. J is TRDJ3 and V is TRDV2; TRDD3 agrees at 9 bases. V lost 0 bases, J lost 0 bases, and 2 bases stayed unmatched. CDR1 and CDR2 (germline): GEAIGNYY, EKD. There are 18 residues in the CDR3. The CDR3 is CACDTAGDTSWDTRQMFF. The CDR3 bases are TGTGCCTGTGACACCGCGGGGGATACCTCCTGGGACACCCGACAGATGTTTTTC.

This clone was found a few times. TCRdb records a much larger clone's protein for this DNA, with a difference at residue 7 that likely arises from a read error; the protein given is the translation of the DNA. The chain joins TRDV2 to TRDJ2; 7 bases fit TRDD3. The CDR3 is made up of 16 amino acids. V was pared by 3 bases and J by 4 bases, with 10 bases of the junction left unmatched. Per the germline V gene, CDR1 is GEAIGNYY and CDR2 is EKD. The CDR3 DNA is TGTGCCTGTGACCTCCTTATTGGGGGAGAGACAGCACAACTCTTCTTT. This translates into CACDLLIGGETAQLFF.

This clone ranks as medium-sized. The V gene is TRDV2, the J gene TRDJ3, with 12 positions matching TRDD3. Germline V gene sequence: CDR1 GEAIGNYY, CDR2 EKD. V shed 3 bases, J shed 3 bases, and the junction held 5 bases outside the gene matches. The CDR3 is made up of 18 amino acids. The CDR3 here is CACDPTGGYRWDTRQMFF. CDR3 sequence (DNA): TGTGCCTGTGACCCTACTGGGGGATACCGCTGGGACACCCGACAGATGTTTTTC.

This clone came up a few times. A single base separates this from a much larger clone, so it may be a read error. This rearrangement joins TRDV2 to TRDJ3; 13 bases fit TRDD3. The CDR3 is 21 residues long. V was clipped by 2 bases and J by 0 bases; unmatched bases: 9. Germline loops: CDR1 GEAIGNYY, CDR2 EKD. CDR3 DNA: TGTGCCTGTGACAAAGTACTGGGGGATACGCCGAGCTCCTGGGACACCCGACAGATGTTTTTC. Protein product: CACDKVLGDTPSSWDTRQMFF.

For this clone: This DNA's translation and the protein TCRdb lists, from a much larger clone, do not match at residue 12, likely due to a read error; the protein shown is translated from the DNA. The CDR3 region has the DNA TGTGCCTGTGACGTACTGGGGGAAGCTTTGACAGAACAACTCTTCTTT. As protein: CACDVLGEALTEQLFF. V gene TRDV2 combines with J gene TRDJ2, with 9 bases fitting TRDD3. There are 16 residues in the CDR3. Germline V CDR1 and CDR2: GEAIGNYY, EKD.

This clone was found a few times. The protein TCRdb lists belongs to a much larger clone and differs from this DNA's translation at residue 14, which points to a read error; the protein shown is made from the DNA. The V call is TRDV2, the J call TRDJ2; 11 bases agree with TRDD3. The CDR3 has 17 amino acids. The germline gives CDR1 GEAIGNYY, CDR2 EKD. The CDR3 sequence: CACDILGDNSLTARLFF. DNA of the CDR3: TGTGCCTGTGACATACTGGGGGATAATTCGTTGACAGCACGACTCTTCTTT.

About this clone itself: The TCRdb record carries a much larger clone's protein, which differs from this DNA's translation at residue 11; a read error is the likely cause, and the protein listed here is the DNA translation. The J gene is TRDJ3, the V gene TRDV2, with 7 bases lining up with TRDD3. There are 18 residues in the CDR3. Looked up from germline, CDR1 is GEAIGNYY and CDR2 is EKD. The CDR3 protein is CACDTWGSSSRDTRQMFF. The CDR3 DNA reads TGTGCCTGTGACACCTGGGGGAGCAGCTCCCGGGACACCCGACAGATGTTTTTC.

Comments on this clone: This may come from a read error, since a much larger clone is one base off. The same CDR3 can be traced to other DNA sequences in this sample. The chain is built from TRDV2 and TRDJ1; TRDD3 matches at 13 bases. This CDR3 is 18 amino acids long. The V gene end was trimmed by 0 bases and the J gene end by 1 base; junction bases not matched to a gene: 7. CDR1 and CDR2 (germline): GEAIGNYY, EKD. The CDR3 region has the DNA TGTGCCTGTGACACCGTACTGGGGGATACGCGCCCCACCGATAAACTCATCTTT. Residues: CACDTVLGDTRPTDKLIF.

Of note for this clone: This may be a read error: a much more frequent sequence differs by one nucleotide. The rearrangement joins TRDV2 to TRDJ2; 8 bases align to TRDD3. Germline V CDR1 and CDR2: GEAIGNYY, EKD. The CDR3 spans 16 residues. Germline trimming cut 0 bases from V and 0 bases from J; bases unmatched to any gene: 2. In DNA, the CDR3 is TGTGCCTGTGACACCCCGGGGGATACTTTGACAGCACAACTCTTCTTT. Amino acids: CACDTPGDTLTAQLFF.

To note about this clone: A junction end diverges from the germline sequence, so it may reflect a read error. The chain has TRDV2 and TRDJ3; 10 bases are a match to TRDD3. The J gene, not given by TCRdb, was assigned here from a germline match of the nucleotide sequence. CDR1 and CDR2 from the germline V gene are GEAIGNYY and EKD. This CDR3 is built from 20 residues. The CDR3 bases are TGTGCCCGTGACTCCGTGGGGGATACCCAATCCTCCTGGGACACCCGACAGATGTTTTTC. The encoded protein is CARDSVGDTQSSWDTRQMFF.